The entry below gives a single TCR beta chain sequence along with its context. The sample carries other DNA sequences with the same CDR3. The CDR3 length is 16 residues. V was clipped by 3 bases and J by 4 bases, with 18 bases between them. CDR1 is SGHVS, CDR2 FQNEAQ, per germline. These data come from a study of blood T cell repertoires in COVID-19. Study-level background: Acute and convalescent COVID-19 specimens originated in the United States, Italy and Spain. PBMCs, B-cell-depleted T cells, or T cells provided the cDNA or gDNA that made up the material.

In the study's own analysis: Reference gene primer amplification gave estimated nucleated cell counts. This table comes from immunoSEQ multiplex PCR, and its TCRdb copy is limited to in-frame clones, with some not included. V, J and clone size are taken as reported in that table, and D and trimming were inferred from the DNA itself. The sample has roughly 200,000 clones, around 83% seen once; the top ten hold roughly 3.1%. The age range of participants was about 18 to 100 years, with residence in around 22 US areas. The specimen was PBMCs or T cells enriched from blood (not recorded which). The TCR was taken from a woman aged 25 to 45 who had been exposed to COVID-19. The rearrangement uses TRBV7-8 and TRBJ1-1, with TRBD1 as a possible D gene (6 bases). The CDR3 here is CASSLGGAGARTEAFF. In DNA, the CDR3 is TGTGCCAGCAGCTTGGGGGGGGCGGGCGCCCGCACTGAAGCTTTCTTT.